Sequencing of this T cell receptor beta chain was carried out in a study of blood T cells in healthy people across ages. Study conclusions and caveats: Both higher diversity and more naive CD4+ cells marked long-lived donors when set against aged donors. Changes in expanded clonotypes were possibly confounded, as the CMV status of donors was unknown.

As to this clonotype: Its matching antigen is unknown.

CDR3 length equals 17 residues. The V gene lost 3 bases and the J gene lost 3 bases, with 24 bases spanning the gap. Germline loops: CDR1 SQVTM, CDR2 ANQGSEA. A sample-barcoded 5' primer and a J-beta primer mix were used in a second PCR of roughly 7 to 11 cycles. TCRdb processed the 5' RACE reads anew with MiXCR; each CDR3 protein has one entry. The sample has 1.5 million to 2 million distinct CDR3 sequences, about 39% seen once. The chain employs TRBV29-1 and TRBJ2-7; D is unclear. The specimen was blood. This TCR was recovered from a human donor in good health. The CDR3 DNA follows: TGCAGCGTTGAGTTAGCAGCGCATACGGGTAAGGACTACGAGCAGTACTTC. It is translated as CSVELAAHTGKDYEQYF.